This T cell receptor (beta chain) was sequenced in a study of T-cell reconstitution after alpha-beta-depleted transplantation in children. Regarding the study as a whole: Surviving recipient T cells and intrathymic progenitors accounted for some patients' high TCRbeta diversity at day 60. Several hundred rapidly expanded clones from non-depleted graft cells reportedly supplied alpha-beta T cells about two months post-transplant. From newly produced T cells came most of the T-cell counts and diversity one year after transplant.

This clonotype was recorded many times. Its antigen is unidentified. There are 13 residues in the CDR3. Germline-derived CDR1 and CDR2 are LGHNA and YSLEER. The V and J ends lost 0 bases and 8 bases respectively, with 8 bases between them. Researchers prepared the TCRbeta library using unique molecular identifiers, the study reports. TCRdb used MiXCR to reprocess the PCR reads, holding one entry per CDR3 protein. The sample consists of roughly 240,000 distinct CDR3 sequences, approximately 8% of them appearing once. V gene TRBV4-3 combines with J gene TRBJ2-1, with D perhaps TRBD1 (5 bases). Source: PBMCs, mostly from graft donor cells, taken 180 days after TCRalphabeta/CD19-depleted stem cell transplant. The receptor was derived from a male patient between 10 and 17 years old who had a stem cell transplant for acute lymphoblastic leukemia, so the T cells may come from the graft donor. The CDR3 loop is CASSQDAGYEQFF. The CDR3 DNA is TGCGCCAGCAGCCAAGATGCAGGGTATGAGCAGTTCTTC.